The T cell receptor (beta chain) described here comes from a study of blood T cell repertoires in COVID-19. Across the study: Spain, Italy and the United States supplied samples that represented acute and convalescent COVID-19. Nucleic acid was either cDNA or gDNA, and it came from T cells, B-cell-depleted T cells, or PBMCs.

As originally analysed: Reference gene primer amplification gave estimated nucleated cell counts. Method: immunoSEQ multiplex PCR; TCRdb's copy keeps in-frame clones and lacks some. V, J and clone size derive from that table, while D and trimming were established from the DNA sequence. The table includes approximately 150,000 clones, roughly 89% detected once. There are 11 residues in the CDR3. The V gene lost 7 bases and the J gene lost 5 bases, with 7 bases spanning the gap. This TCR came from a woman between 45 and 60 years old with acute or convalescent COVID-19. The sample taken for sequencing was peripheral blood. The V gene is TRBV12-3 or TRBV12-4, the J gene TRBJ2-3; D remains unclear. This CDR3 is CASTLGDTQYF. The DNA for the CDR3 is TGTGCCAGCACCCTAGGAGATACGCAGTATTTT.